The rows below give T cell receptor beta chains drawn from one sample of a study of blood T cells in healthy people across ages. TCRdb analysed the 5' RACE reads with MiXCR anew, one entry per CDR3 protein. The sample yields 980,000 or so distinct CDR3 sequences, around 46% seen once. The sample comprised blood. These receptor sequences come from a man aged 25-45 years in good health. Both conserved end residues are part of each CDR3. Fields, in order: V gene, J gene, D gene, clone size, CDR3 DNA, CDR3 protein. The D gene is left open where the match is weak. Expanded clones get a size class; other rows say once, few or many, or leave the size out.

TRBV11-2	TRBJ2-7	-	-	TGTGCCAGCAGCTTACGGCCGGCTGGGGAGCAGTACTTC	CASSLRPAGEQYF
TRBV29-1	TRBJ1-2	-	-	TGCAGCGTTGAGACAAGGGGAGGAGGCTACACCTTC	CSVETRGGGYTF
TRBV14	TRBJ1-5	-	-	TGTGCCAGCAGCCAATACTGGAGAGTGACGGAATATCAGCCCCAGCATTTT	CASSQYWRVTEYQPQHF
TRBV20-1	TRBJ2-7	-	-	TGCAGTGCCCTACGGGACGGGGGCGTTTCCTACGAGCAGTACTTC	CSALRDGGVSYEQYF
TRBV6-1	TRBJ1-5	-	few	TGTGCCAGCAGTGACCGACGGTATAGCAATCAGCCCCAGCATTTT	CASSDRRYSNQPQHF
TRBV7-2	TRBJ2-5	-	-	TGTGCCAGCAGCGCCCGGGACTTCTCCTACAATGAGCAGTACTTC	CASSARDFSYNEQYF
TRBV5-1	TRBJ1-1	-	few	TGCGCCAGCAGCTCCGCTGGGAGATCGGGCACTGAAGCTTTCTTT	CASSSAGRSGTEAFF
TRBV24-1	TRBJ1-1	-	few	TGTGCCACCAGTGACAACAGGGATACGGGGGGATCTTTCTTT	CATSDNRDTGGSFF
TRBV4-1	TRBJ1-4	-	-	TGCGCCAGCAGCCAAGGGGGGACTGGTAATGAAAAACTGTTTTTT	CASSQGGTGNEKLFF
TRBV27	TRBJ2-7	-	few	TGTGCCAGCAGTTTTTCGGACGGAAGTTCCTACGAGCAGTACTTC	CASSFSDGSSYEQYF
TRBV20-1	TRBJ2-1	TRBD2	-	TGCAGTGCTAGAGATCTCAGACTAGCGGGGGCCTCGATCTCCTACAATGAGCAGTTCTTC	CSARDLRLAGASISYNEQFF
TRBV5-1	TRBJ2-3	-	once	TGCGCCAGCAGCCCCACGGGGGGCGCAGGCACAGATACGCAGTATTTT	CASSPTGGAGTDTQYF
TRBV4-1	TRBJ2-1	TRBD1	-	TGCGCCAGCAGCCAAGAGGTAGGACAGGTATACAATGAGCAGTTCTTC	CASSQEVGQVYNEQFF
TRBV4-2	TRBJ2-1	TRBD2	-	TGTGCCAGCAGCCAAACTAGCGGGGGGGCATTCAATGAGCAGTTCTTC	CASSQTSGGAFNEQFF
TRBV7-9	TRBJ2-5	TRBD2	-	TGTGCCAGCAGCCTTGTTAGCGGGGTGAAGGAGACCCAGTACTTC	CASSLVSGVKETQYF
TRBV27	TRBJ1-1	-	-	TGTGCCAGCACCTCGCCGGCCAGCAACACTGAAGCTTTCTTT	CASTSPASNTEAFF
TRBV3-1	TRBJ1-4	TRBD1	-	TGTGCCAGCGGCCAAGGGGACAGAACTAATGAAAAACTGTTTTTT	CASGQGDRTNEKLFF
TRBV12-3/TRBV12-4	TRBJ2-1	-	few	TGTGCCAGCAGTTCCCCAGGGACACTCTACAATGAGCAGTTCTTC	CASSSPGTLYNEQFF
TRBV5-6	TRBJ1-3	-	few	TGTGCCAGCAGCCGGACCGTTGGCTCTGGAAACACCATATATTTT	CASSRTVGSGNTIYF
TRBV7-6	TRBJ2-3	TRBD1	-	TGTGCCAGCAGCGACCGGGACAGAACAGATACGCAGTATTTT	CASSDRDRTDTQYF
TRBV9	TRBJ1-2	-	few	TGTGCCAGCAGCGTAGGAGGGACGGCGAACTATGGCTACACCTTC	CASSVGGTANYGYTF
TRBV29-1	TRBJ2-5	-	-	TGCAGCGTTGACCTGCGGGGAGAGGAGACCCAGTACTTC	CSVDLRGEETQYF
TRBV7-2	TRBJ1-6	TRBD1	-	TGTGCCAGCAGCTTTTTTCTGGGACAGGGTGGTTCACCCCTCCACTTT	CASSFFLGQGGSPLHF
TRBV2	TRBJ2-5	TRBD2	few	TGTGCCAGCAATCTCGGACTAGCGCTACAAGAGACCCAGTACTTC	CASNLGLALQETQYF
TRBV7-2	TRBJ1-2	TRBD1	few	TGTGCCAGCAGCCCCTTTTGGTCTGCGGGACAGGGGGGACTACGCTACACCTTC	CASSPFWSAGQGGLRYTF
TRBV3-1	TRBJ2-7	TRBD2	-	TGTGCCAGCAGCCCCCGGGACTACCCTACGGAGCAGTACTTC	CASSPRDYPTEQYF
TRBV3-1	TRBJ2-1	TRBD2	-	TGTGCCAGCAGCCAGCTAGCGGCTAACAATGAGCAGTTCTTC	CASSQLAANNEQFF
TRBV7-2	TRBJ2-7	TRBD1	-	TGTGCCAGCAGTCCTCCGGGACAGGGTGCGCAGTACTTC	CASSPPGQGAQYF
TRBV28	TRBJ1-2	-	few	TGTGCCAGCAGTGGGGGAGGGGACTATGGCTACACCTTC	CASSGGGDYGYTF
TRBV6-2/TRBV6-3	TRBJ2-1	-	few	TGTGCCAGCAGTTATAAGAATGAGCAGTTCTTC	CASSYKNEQFF
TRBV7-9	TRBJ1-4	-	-	TGTGCCAGCAGCTGGGACGGGAAACTGTTTTTT	CASSWDGKLFF
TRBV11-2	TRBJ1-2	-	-	TGTGCCAGCAGCTTAGATCGGGGATCGAATGGCTACACCTTC	CASSLDRGSNGYTF
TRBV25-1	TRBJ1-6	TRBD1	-	TGTGCCAGCCATCTGACAGGGAGCAATTCACCCCTCCACTTT	CASHLTGSNSPLHF
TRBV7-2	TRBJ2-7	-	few	TGTGCCAGCAGCTACACAGGATCGAGCTCCTACGAGCAGTACTTC	CASSYTGSSSYEQYF
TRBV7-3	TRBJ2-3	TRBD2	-	TGTGCCAGCAGCTTAAACCCTAGCGGGGGGGCCCCAGATACGCAGTATTTT	CASSLNPSGGAPDTQYF
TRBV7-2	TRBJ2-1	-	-	TGTGCCAGCAGCTCCGGGTCACTCAATGAGCAGTTCTTC	CASSSGSLNEQFF
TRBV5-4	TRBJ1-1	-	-	TGTGCCAGCAGCTTGCGGGGGGCAACTGAAGCTTTCTTT	CASSLRGATEAFF